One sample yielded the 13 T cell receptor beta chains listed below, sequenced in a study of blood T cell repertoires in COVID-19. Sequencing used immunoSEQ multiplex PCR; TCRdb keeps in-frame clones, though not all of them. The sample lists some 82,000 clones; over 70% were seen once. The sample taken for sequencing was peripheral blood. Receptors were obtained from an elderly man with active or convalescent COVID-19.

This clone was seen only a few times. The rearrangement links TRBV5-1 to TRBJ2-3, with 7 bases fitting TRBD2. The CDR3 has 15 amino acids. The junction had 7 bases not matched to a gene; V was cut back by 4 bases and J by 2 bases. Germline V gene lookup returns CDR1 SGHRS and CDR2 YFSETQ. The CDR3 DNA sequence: TGCGCCAGCAGCCGCGGGGGAGCCCCCACAGATACGCAGTATTTT. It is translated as CASSRGGAPTDTQYF.

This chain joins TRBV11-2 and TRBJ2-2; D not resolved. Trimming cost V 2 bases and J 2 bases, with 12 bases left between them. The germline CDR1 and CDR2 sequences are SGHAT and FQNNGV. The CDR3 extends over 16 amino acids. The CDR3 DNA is TGTGCCAGCAGCTTACTTAGAGGTAGCAACACCGGGGAGCTGTTTTTT. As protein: CASSLLRGSNTGELFF. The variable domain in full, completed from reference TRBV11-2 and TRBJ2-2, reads EAGVAQSPRYKIIEKRQSVAFWCNPISGHATLYWYQQILGQGPKLLIQFQNNGVVDDSQLPKDRFSAERLKGVDSTLKIQPAKLEDSAVYLCASSLLRGSNTGELFFGEGSRLTVL.

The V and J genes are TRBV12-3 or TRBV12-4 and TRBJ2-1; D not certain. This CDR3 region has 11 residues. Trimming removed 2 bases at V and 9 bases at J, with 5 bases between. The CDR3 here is CASSLSTEQFF. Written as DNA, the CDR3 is TGTGCCAGCAGTTTAAGCACTGAGCAGTTCTTC.

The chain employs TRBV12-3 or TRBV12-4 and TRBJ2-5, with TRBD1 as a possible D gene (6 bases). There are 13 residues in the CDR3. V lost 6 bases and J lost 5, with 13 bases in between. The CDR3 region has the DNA TGTGCCAGCAGCGAGACAGGTCGGGAGACCCAGTACTTC. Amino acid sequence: CASSETGRETQYF.

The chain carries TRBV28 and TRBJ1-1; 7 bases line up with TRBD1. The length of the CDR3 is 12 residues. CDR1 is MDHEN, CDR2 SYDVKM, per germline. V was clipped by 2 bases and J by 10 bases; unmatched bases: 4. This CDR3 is CASSLQGGLAFF. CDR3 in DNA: TGTGCCAGCAGTTTACAAGGGGGCTTAGCTTTCTTT.

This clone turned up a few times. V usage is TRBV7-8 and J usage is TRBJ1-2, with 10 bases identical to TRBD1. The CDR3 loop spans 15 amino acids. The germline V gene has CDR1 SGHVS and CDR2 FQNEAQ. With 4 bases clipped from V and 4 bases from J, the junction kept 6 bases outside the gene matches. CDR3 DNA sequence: TGTGCCAGCAGCTCCAGACAGGGGGCTGCCTATGGCTACACCTTC. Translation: CASSSRQGAAYGYTF.

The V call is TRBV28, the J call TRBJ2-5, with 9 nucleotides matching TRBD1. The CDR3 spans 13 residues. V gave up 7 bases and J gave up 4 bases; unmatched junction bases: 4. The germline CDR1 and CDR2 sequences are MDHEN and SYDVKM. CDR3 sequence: CASKDRGVETQYF. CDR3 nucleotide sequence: TGTGCCAGCAAGGACAGGGGTGTAGAGACCCAGTACTTC.

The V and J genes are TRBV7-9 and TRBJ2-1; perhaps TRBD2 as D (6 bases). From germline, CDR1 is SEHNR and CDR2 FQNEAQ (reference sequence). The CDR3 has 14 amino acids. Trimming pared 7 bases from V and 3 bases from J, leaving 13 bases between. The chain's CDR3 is CASINWGVYNEQFF. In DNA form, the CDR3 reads TGTGCCAGCATTAACTGGGGGGTCTACAATGAGCAGTTCTTC.

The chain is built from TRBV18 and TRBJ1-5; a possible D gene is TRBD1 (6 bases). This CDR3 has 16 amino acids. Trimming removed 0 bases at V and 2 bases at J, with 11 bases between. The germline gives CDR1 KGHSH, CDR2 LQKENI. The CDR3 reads CASSPPTTGGNQPQHF. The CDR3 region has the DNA TGTGCCAGCTCACCACCGACGACAGGAGGCAATCAGCCCCAGCATTTT. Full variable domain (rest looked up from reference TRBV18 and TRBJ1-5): NAGVMQNPRHLVRRRGQEARLRCSPMKGHSHVYWYRQLPEEGLKFMVYLQKENIIDESGMPKERFSAEFPKEGPSILRIQQVVRGDSAAYFCASSPPTTGGNQPQHFGDGTRLSIL.

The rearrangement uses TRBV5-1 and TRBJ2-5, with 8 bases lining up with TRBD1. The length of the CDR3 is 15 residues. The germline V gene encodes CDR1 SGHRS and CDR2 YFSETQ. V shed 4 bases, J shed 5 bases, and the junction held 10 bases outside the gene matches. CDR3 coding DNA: TGCGCCAGCAGCCCTGGACAGGGCCTTGGCGAGACCCAGTACTTC. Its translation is CASSPGQGLGETQYF.

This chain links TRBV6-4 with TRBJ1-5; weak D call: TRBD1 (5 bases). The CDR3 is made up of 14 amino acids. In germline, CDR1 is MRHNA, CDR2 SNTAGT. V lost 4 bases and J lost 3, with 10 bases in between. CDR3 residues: CASSVRQNNQPQHF. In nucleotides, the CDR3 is TGTGCCAGCAGTGTTCGACAGAACAATCAGCCCCAGCATTTT.

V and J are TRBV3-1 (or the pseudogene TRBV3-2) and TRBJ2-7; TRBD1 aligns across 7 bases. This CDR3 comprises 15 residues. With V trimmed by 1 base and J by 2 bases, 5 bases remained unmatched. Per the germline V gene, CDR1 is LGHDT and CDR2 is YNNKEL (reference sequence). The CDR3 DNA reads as TGTGCCAGCAGCCAAGGTCCGGGACAGACCTACGAGCAGTACTTC. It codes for CASSQGPGQTYEQYF.

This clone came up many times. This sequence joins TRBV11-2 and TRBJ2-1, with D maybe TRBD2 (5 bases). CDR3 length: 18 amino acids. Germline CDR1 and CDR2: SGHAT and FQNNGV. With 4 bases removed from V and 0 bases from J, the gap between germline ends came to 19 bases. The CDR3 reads CASSSPLSSESSYNEQFF. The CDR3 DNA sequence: TGTGCCAGCAGCTCCCCCCTGAGTAGCGAGAGCTCCTACAATGAGCAGTTCTTC.